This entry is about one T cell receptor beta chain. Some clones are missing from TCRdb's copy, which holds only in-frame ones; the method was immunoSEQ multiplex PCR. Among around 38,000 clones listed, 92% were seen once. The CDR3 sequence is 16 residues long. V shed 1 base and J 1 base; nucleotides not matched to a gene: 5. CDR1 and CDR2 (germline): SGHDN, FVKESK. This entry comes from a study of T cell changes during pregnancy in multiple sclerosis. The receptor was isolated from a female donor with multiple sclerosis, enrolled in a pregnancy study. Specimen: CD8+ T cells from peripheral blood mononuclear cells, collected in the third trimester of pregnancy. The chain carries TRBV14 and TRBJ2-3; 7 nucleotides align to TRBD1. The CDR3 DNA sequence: TGTGCCAGCAGCCAAGTCTTCGGACAGGGCACAGATACGCAGTATTTT. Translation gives CASSQVFGQGTDTQYF.